Listed here are 26 T cell receptor beta chains from one sample, sequenced in a study of follicular helper T cells after annual influenza vaccination. Time point: 2015-2016 season, pre-vaccination. The method was immunoSEQ multiplex PCR; TCRdb's version includes in-frame clones alone and lacks a portion of them. The sample includes about 5,600 clones, roughly 80% of them seen just once. Material: CXCR5- memory CD4+ T cells sorted from blood, obtained on the day of influenza vaccination. Receptors originate from an adult who received the influenza vaccine.

The rearrangement joins TRBV19 to TRBJ1-2; D ambiguous. V was clipped by 4 bases and J by 7 bases, with 10 bases between them. Germline V lookup: CDR1 LNHDA, CDR2 SQIVND (reference sequence). This CDR3 contains 12 residues. CDR3 DNA sequence: TGTGCCAGTAGTACCCAGTTAGGTGGCTACACCTTC. Encoded protein: CASSTQLGGYTF.

This chain links TRBV5-1 with TRBJ1-1; D is possibly TRBD1 (6 bases). The CDR3 covers 16 residues. CDR1 and CDR2 from the germline V gene are SGHRS and YFSETQ. Trimming cost V 4 bases and J 3 bases, with 19 bases left between them. The CDR3 nucleotides are TGCGCCAGCAGCCCGGGGGCGGGTCGATCATACACTGAAGCTTTCTTT. Its protein is CASSPGAGRSYTEAFF.

This chain uses TRBV19 with TRBJ2-2; the D call may be TRBD1 or TRBD2 (5 bases each). Trimming cost V 6 bases and J 5 bases, with 13 bases left between them. Germline CDR1 reads LNHDA; CDR2 reads SQIVND (reference sequence). CDR3 length equals 14 residues. This CDR3 reads CASRGTYATGELFF. The CDR3, as DNA: TGTGCCAGTAGGGGGACGTATGCTACCGGGGAGCTGTTTTTT.

The rearrangement uses TRBV5-1 and TRBJ2-1; possibly TRBD2 for D (7 bases). Germline loops: CDR1 SGHRS, CDR2 YFSETQ. There are 17 residues in the CDR3. V was shortened by 3 bases and J by 8 bases, with 24 bases between the two germline ends. The CDR3 DNA is TGCGCCAGCAGCTGGGGGGGACACTCTAACTACAATGATGAGCAGTTCTTC. Protein sequence: CASSWGGHSNYNDEQFF.

The CDR3 spells CASSLVQPYRETQYF. The CDR3 nucleotides are TGCGCCAGCAGCTTGGTACAGCCTTATCGGGAGACCCAGTACTTC. V gene TRBV5-1 combines with J gene TRBJ2-5; D is uncertain. The CDR3 runs 15 residues. Trimming cost V 0 bases and J 5 bases, with 14 bases left between them. CDR1 is SGHRS and CDR2 is YFSETQ in the germline V gene. The variable domain in full, completed from reference TRBV5-1 and TRBJ2-5, reads KAGVTQTPRYLIKTRGQQVTLSCSPISGHRSVSWYQQTPGQGLQFLFEYFSETQRNKGNFPGRFSGRQFSNSRSEMNVSTLELGDSALYLCASSLVQPYRETQYFGPGTRLLVL.

The J gene is TRBJ2-1, the V gene TRBV19, with TRBD2 matching over 9 bases. CDR1 LNHDA and CDR2 SQIVND come from the germline V gene (reference sequence). V was clipped by 3 bases and J by 0 bases; unmatched bases: 9. This CDR3 is built from 18 residues. The CDR3 nucleotides are TGTGCCAGTAGTATGTCTAGCGGGGCATGGAGCTCCTACAATGAGCAGTTCTTC. Encoded protein: CASSMSSGAWSSYNEQFF. Together with reference TRBV19 and TRBJ2-1, the CDR3 gives the full variable domain: DGGITQSPKYLFRKEGQNVTLSCEQNLNHDAMYWYRQDPGQGLRLIYYSQIVNDFQKGDIAEGYSVSREKKESFPLTVTSAQKNPTAFYLCASSMSSGAWSSYNEQFFGPGTRLTVL.

This clone turned up a few times. The chain employs TRBV7-2 and TRBJ2-1; 12 nucleotides agree with TRBD2. Germline V gene data show CDR1 as SGHTA and CDR2 as FQGNSA. The ends lost 5 bases at V and 6 bases at J; junction bases unmatched: 11. The CDR3 is 17 residues long. This CDR3 is CASSPTGPLAGGNEQFF. CDR3 bases: TGTGCCAGCAGCCCAACAGGGCCACTAGCGGGAGGCAATGAGCAGTTCTTC. Looking up the rest from reference TRBV7-2 and TRBJ2-1 gives the full variable domain: GAGVSQSPSNKVTEKGKDVELRCDPISGHTALYWYRQSLGQGLEFLIYFQGNSAPDKSGLPSDRFSAERTGGSVSTLTIQRTQQEDSAVYLCASSPTGPLAGGNEQFFGPGTRLTVL.

The chain recombines TRBV5-4 with TRBJ2-3; no clear D. CDR3 length: 15 amino acids. Per the germline V gene, CDR1 is SGHNT and CDR2 is YYREEE (reference sequence). The V and J ends lost 3 bases and 1 base respectively, with 12 bases between them. The DNA for the CDR3 is TGTGCCAGCAGCTCCAAGACGACTGGCACAGATACGCAGTATTTT. This sequence encodes CASSSKTTGTDTQYF.

This chain connects TRBV18 to TRBJ1-1, with no clear D. Trimming took off 3 bases at V and 1 base at J, with 6 bases between the two ends. The germline CDR1 and CDR2 sequences are KGHSH and LQKENI. This CDR3 has 13 amino acids. CDR3: CASSPIGNTEAFF. CDR3 coding DNA: TGTGCCAGCTCACCGATAGGGAACACTGAAGCTTTCTTT.

In DNA form, the CDR3 reads TGTGCCACCAGCAGAGAGAGGGGCGGCGATGAGCAGTTCTTC. It encodes CATSRERGGDEQFF. The V and J genes are TRBV15 and TRBJ2-1; D possibly matches TRBD1 or TRBD2 (5 bases each). Trimming took off 0 bases at V and 8 bases at J, with 11 bases between the two ends. The CDR3 is 14 amino acids. CDR1 and CDR2 (germline): LNHNV, YYDKDF (reference sequence).

This chain links TRBV6-6 with TRBJ2-7; D may match TRBD1 or TRBD2 (5 bases each). V lost 5 bases, J lost 4 bases, and 15 bases lay in between. The CDR3 sequence is 14 residues long. CDR1 MNHNY and CDR2 SVGAGI come from the germline V gene (reference sequence). The CDR3 here is CASSMQLEGYEQYF. The CDR3, as DNA: TGTGCCAGCAGTATGCAACTCGAGGGGTACGAGCAGTACTTC.

The J gene is TRBJ1-4, the V gene TRBV5-8; a possible D gene is TRBD1 (5 bases). The V end lost 0 bases, the J end lost 7 bases, and 10 bases lay between the germline ends. This CDR3 is 14 amino acids long. Per germline, CDR1 SGHTS and CDR2 YDEGEE. The CDR3 DNA follows: TGTGCCAGCAGCTTGGAGGGAAGGGGTGAAAAACTGTTTTTT. The encoded protein is CASSLEGRGEKLFF. The complete variable domain, with remaining parts taken from reference TRBV5-8 and TRBJ1-4, reads EAGVTQSPTHLIKTRGQQATLRCSPISGHTSVYWYQQALGLGLQFLLWYDEGEERNRGNFPPRFSGRQFPNYSSELNVNALELEDSALYLCASSLEGRGEKLFFGSGTQLSVL.

V usage is TRBV27 and J usage is TRBJ2-3; D gene ambiguous. Germline CDR1 MNHEY, CDR2 SMNVEV (reference sequence). The CDR3 loop spans 14 amino acids. V lost 0 bases, J lost 2 bases, and 6 bases lay in between. CDR3 loop: CASSLSDVTDTQYF. CDR3 nucleotides: TGTGCCAGCAGTTTATCGGATGTCACAGATACGCAGTATTTT.

The V call is TRBV29-1, the J call TRBJ2-6; possible D gene TRBD1, 5 bases. The germline gives CDR1 SQVTM, CDR2 ANQGSEA. This CDR3 contains 15 residues. The V end lost 2 bases, the J end lost 0 bases, and 8 bases lay between the germline ends. Here the CDR3 DNA reads TGCAGCGTTGAAAAAGGGGACTCTGGGGCCAACGTCCTGACTTTC. Amino acids: CSVEKGDSGANVLTF. Together with reference TRBV29-1 and TRBJ2-6, the CDR3 gives the full variable domain: SAVISQKPSRDICQRGTSLTIQCQVDSQVTMMFWYRQQPGQSLTLIATANQGSEATYESGFVIDKFPISRPNLTFSTLTVSNMSPEDSSIYLCSVEKGDSGANVLTFGAGSRLTVL.

The V gene is TRBV11-2, the J gene TRBJ1-2; D is unclear. This CDR3 region has 13 residues. V lost 5 bases, J lost 1 base, and 8 bases lay in between. The V gene's germline CDR1 is SGHAT and CDR2 FQNNGV. The CDR3 sequence is CASSPDGNYGYTF. The CDR3 DNA sequence: TGTGCCAGCAGCCCAGACGGTAACTATGGCTACACCTTC.

V and J are TRBV9 and TRBJ2-7; 8 bases map to TRBD1. The V and J ends lost 0 bases and 4 bases, in that order; junction bases with no gene match: 3. This CDR3 has 14 amino acids. Germline CDR1 reads SGDLS; CDR2 reads YYNGEE. The CDR3 DNA sequence: TGTGCCAGCAGCGTAGGTCAGGGGGCGTACGAGCAGTACTTC. Its translation: CASSVGQGAYEQYF.

In regard to this clone: One end of the junction fails to match germline, which may point to a read error. This rearrangement joins TRBV7-9 to TRBJ2-6; D remains unclear. Germline V gene lookup returns CDR1 SEHNR and CDR2 FQNEAQ (reference sequence). The CDR3 is 12 residues long. As DNA, the CDR3 is TGTGCCAGCACCTCTGAGGCCAACGTCCTGACTTTC. Translating gives CASTSEANVLTF. The entire variable domain, with the rest obtained from reference TRBV7-9 and TRBJ2-6, is as follows: DTGVSQNPRHKITKRGQNVTFRCDPISEHNRLYWYRQTLGQGPEFLTYFQNEAQLEKSRLLSDRFSAERPKGSFSTLEIQRTEQGDSAMYLCASTSEANVLTFGAGSRLTVL.

The V gene is TRBV5-6, the J gene TRBJ2-7, with TRBD1 as a possible D gene (5 bases). Trimming took off 1 base at V and 5 bases at J, with 10 bases between the two ends. The CDR3 loop spans 13 amino acids. Per the germline V gene, CDR1 is SGHDT and CDR2 is YYEEEE. The CDR3 loop is CASSLRQHHEQYF. Here the CDR3 DNA reads TGTGCCAGCAGCTTGAGACAGCACCACGAGCAGTACTTC.

This clone was counted between two and nine times. CDR3 coding DNA: TGTGCCAGCAGTTACACGGCGGGAGGGAGACCCTACGAGCAGTACTTC. It specifies CASSYTAGGRPYEQYF. The chain employs TRBV6-5 and TRBJ2-7; 9 nucleotides match TRBD2. The CDR3 has 16 residues. Per the germline V gene, CDR1 is MNHEY and CDR2 is SVGAGI. V was clipped by 2 bases and J by 2 bases; unmatched bases: 7.

This sequence joins TRBV28 and TRBJ2-7; D possibly corresponds to TRBD1 (7 bases). V lost 3 bases, J lost 2 bases, and 17 bases lay in between. This CDR3 contains 16 residues. Germline CDR1 is MDHEN and CDR2 is SYDVKM. CDR3 protein: CASSFAGQGEPYEQYF. CDR3 nucleotides: TGTGCCAGCAGTTTCGCGGGGCAGGGGGAGCCCTACGAGCAGTACTTC.

The rearrangement links TRBV5-1 to TRBJ2-2, with D tentatively TRBD2 (6 bases). Germline V lookup: CDR1 SGHRS, CDR2 YFSETQ. The CDR3 spans 15 residues. V was clipped by 4 bases and J by 0 bases, with 10 bases between them. The CDR3 region is CASSGDFANTGELFF. CDR3 DNA sequence: TGCGCCAGCAGCGGGGACTTCGCGAACACCGGGGAGCTGTTTTTT. Drawing the rest from reference TRBV5-1 and TRBJ2-2, the complete variable domain is KAGVTQTPRYLIKTRGQQVTLSCSPISGHRSVSWYQQTPGQGLQFLFEYFSETQRNKGNFPGRFSGRQFSNSRSEMNVSTLELGDSALYLCASSGDFANTGELFFGEGSRLTVL.

This rearrangement joins TRBV7-9 to TRBJ2-5; D remains unclear. This CDR3 is built from 14 residues. V was clipped by 5 bases and J by 1 base, with 11 bases between them. Germline CDR1 is SEHNR and CDR2 is FQNEAQ (reference sequence). The CDR3 DNA sequence: TGTGCCAGCAGCCCTCCGGAGACCCAAGAGACCCAGTACTTC. As protein: CASSPPETQETQYF.

J is TRBJ1-5 and V is TRBV6-5; D unclear. Germline CDR1 is MNHEY and CDR2 is SVGAGI. The length of the CDR3 is 15 residues. The ends were cut back, 1 base at V and 2 bases at J, with 9 bases in the middle. The CDR3 loop is CASSYLADRNQPQHF. The CDR3 DNA reads as TGTGCCAGCAGTTACTTGGCGGACCGCAATCAGCCCCAGCATTTT.

The V call is TRBV30, the J call TRBJ1-3; D is uncertain. The CDR3 runs to 12 residues. V lost 1 base and J 5 bases, leaving 6 bases between the germline ends. Germline lookup yields CDR1 GTSNPN and CDR2 SVGIG (reference sequence). The CDR3 coding sequence is TGTGCCTGGAGTGAACAGCGAAACACCATATATTTT. Protein product: CAWSEQRNTIYF.

The chain has TRBV5-5 and TRBJ2-7; D is ambiguous. Germline assignment: CDR1 SGHKS and CDR2 YYEKEE (reference sequence). CDR3 length: 14 residues. V lost 4 bases and J lost 2, with 13 bases in between. The CDR3 loop reads CASSLTRLTYEQYF. The CDR3 DNA reads TGTGCCAGCAGCCTCACCCGACTCACCTACGAGCAGTACTTC.

In this sample, this clone turned up a few times. J is TRBJ2-7 and V is TRBV30; a possible D gene is TRBD1 (6 bases). The CDR3 has 15 residues. Germline V gives CDR1 GTSNPN, CDR2 SVGIG (reference sequence). V lost 2 bases, J lost 7 bases, and 21 bases lay in between. CDR3 amino acids: CAWSFPRTGRSEQYF. In nucleotides, the CDR3 is TGTGCCTGGAGTTTCCCTAGAACAGGGCGTTCGGAGCAGTACTTC.